Below are 9 T cell receptor beta chains sequenced from a single sample in a study of cytomegalovirus exposure and HLA in healthy donors. It was with 60 Vbeta and 13 Jbeta primers that the PCR ran. TCRdb's copy holds only in-frame clones and misses some; the assay was immunoSEQ multiplex PCR. Of some 150,000 clones listed, 60% to 80% were seen once; the top ten hold less than 5%. Sequencing was performed on PBMCs. The receptors here all came from a male donor in good health and CMV-seronegative.

J is TRBJ1-6 and V is TRBV5-1; 7 nucleotides match TRBD1. Trimming at V came to 4 bases and at J to 0 bases, leaving 4 bases not matched to a gene. CDR1 is SGHRS, CDR2 YFSETQ, per germline. This CDR3 region has 16 residues. The CDR3 nucleotides are TGCGCCAGCAGCCGGGACAGAAGCTCCTATAATTCACCCCTCCACTTT. This gives the protein CASSRDRSSYNSPLHF.

V and J are TRBV5-4 and TRBJ2-2, with 9 nucleotides matching TRBD1. CDR1 is SGHNT and CDR2 is YYREEE in the germline V gene (reference sequence). The CDR3 covers 15 residues. V lost 5 bases, J lost 4 bases, and 6 bases stayed unmatched. CDR3 sequence reads: CASSQKTGGTGELFF. The DNA of the CDR3 is TGTGCCAGCAGTCAAAAGACAGGGGGCACCGGGGAGCTGTTTTTT. The full variable domain, in which reference TRBV5-4 and TRBJ2-2 provide the parts outside the CDR3, is ETGVTQSPTHLIKTRGQQVTLRCSSQSGHNTVSWYQQALGQGPQFIFQYYREEENGRGNFPPRFSGLQFPNYSSELNVNALELDDSALYLCASSQKTGGTGELFFGEGSRLTVL.

The chain has TRBV11-2 and TRBJ2-7, with D possibly being TRBD2 (5 bases). CDR3 length equals 12 residues. Trimming pared 5 bases from V and 12 bases from J, leaving 17 bases between. CDR1 and CDR2 from the germline V gene are SGHAT and FQNNGV. The CDR3 DNA follows: TGTGCCAGCAGCACCCTCCCGGGGAGAGCGTACTTC. It is translated as CASSTLPGRAYF.

Comment on this clone: Compared with germline, one end of the junction differs, possibly owing to a read error. V and J are TRBV7-7 and TRBJ2-5; TRBD1 matches at 8 bases. This CDR3 is built from 14 residues. CDR1 is SSHAT and CDR2 is FNYEAQ in the germline V gene (reference sequence). This CDR3 is CASSLTGTGETQYF. CDR3 bases: TGTGCTAGCAGCTTAACCGGGACAGGAGAGACCCAGTACTTC.

The rearrangement uses TRBV7-3 and TRBJ2-7, with D perhaps matching TRBD2 (7 bases). Germline V gives CDR1 SGHTA, CDR2 FQGTGA. The CDR3 totals 13 residues. Trimming pared 5 bases from V and 5 bases from J, leaving 13 bases between. The CDR3 DNA reads as TGTGCCAGCAGCCTCACGGGGGGCAACGAGCAGTACTTC. Protein product: CASSLTGGNEQYF.

The chain recombines TRBV6-1 with TRBJ2-1; D is uncertain. The V and J ends lost 4 bases and 7 bases respectively, with 2 bases between them. Germline lookup yields CDR1 MNHNS and CDR2 SASEGT. This CDR3 contains 10 residues. CDR3 residues: CASSVNEQFF. As DNA, the CDR3 is TGTGCCAGCAGTGTAAATGAGCAGTTCTTC.

This clone appeared once. The chain uses TRBV5-6 and TRBJ1-4; 10 bases match TRBD1. Per the germline V gene, CDR1 is SGHDT and CDR2 is YYEEEE. This CDR3 comprises 14 residues. Trimming removed 4 bases from V and 6 bases from J; junction bases left unmatched: 3. The CDR3 region has the DNA TGTGCCAGCAGCCAAGACAGGGGGCATGAAAAACTGTTTTTT. This sequence encodes CASSQDRGHEKLFF.

J is TRBJ2-1 and V is TRBV4-1, with a possible D match to TRBD2 (6 bases). Trimming removed 0 bases at V and 9 bases at J, with 24 bases between. CDR1 MGHRA and CDR2 YSYEKL come from the germline V gene. The CDR3 length is 18 residues. The CDR3: CASSQEPAPSGSRAEQFF. CDR3 sequence (DNA): TGCGCCAGCAGCCAAGAACCCGCCCCCTCCGGGAGCAGGGCTGAGCAGTTCTTC.

This chain uses TRBV6-5 with TRBJ1-2, with D perhaps matching TRBD1 (6 bases). Germline V lookup: CDR1 MNHEY, CDR2 SVGAGI. The CDR3 runs to 15 residues. Between the trimmed V and J ends, which lost 4 bases and 4 bases, there was a span of 16 bases. In DNA, the CDR3 is TGTGCCAGCAGTTCCCGGACACAGGGCCGCTATGGCTACACCTTC. Protein sequence: CASSSRTQGRYGYTF.